The 18 T cell receptor beta chains reported below all come from one sample, sequenced in a study of blood T cell repertoires in COVID-19. The method was immunoSEQ multiplex PCR; TCRdb's version includes in-frame clones alone and lacks a portion of them. Among a few hundred thousand clones listed, around nine tenths were seen once. The specimen was PBMCs or T cells enriched from blood (not recorded which). Source of these receptors: a woman aged 50 to 60 who had recovered from COVID-19.

The V gene is TRBV6-5, the J gene TRBJ1-3; TRBD1 matches 9 bases. V shed 5 bases and J 4 bases; nucleotides not matched to a gene: 6. This CDR3 region has 15 residues. Germline V gives CDR1 MNHEY, CDR2 SVGAGI. CDR3 protein: CASSTGGRDGNTIYF. CDR3 nucleotides: TGTGCCAGCAGTACAGGGGGCAGGGACGGAAACACCATATATTTT.

CDR3 loop: CAPDRVDTEAFF. The CDR3 region has the DNA TGTGCCCCCGACAGGGTTGACACTGAAGCTTTCTTT. This rearrangement joins TRBV2 to TRBJ1-1, with 7 bases fitting TRBD1. Germline lookup yields CDR1 SNHLY and CDR2 FYNNEI. The CDR3 spans 12 residues. V lost 11 bases, J lost 3 bases, and 6 bases stayed unmatched.

The chain carries TRBV11-2 and TRBJ2-7, with D tentatively TRBD1 (5 bases). CDR3 length equals 14 residues. The germline CDR1 and CDR2 sequences are SGHAT and FQNNGV. Trimming cost V 8 bases and J 1 base, with 15 bases left between them. The CDR3 here is CASERRVGSYEQYF. CDR3 nucleotide sequence: TGTGCCAGCGAACGCAGGGTAGGGTCCTACGAGCAGTACTTC.

This clone was observed at least ten times. The V gene is TRBV4-3, the J gene TRBJ1-2; 8 bases are shared with TRBD1. The trim removed 1 base at V and 2 bases at J, leaving 6 bases unmatched. This CDR3 region has 16 residues. Germline CDR1 LGHNA, CDR2 YSLEER. Here the CDR3 reads CASSQVITGGNYGYTF. The CDR3 DNA is TGCGCCAGCAGCCAAGTTATTACAGGGGGAAACTATGGCTACACCTTC.

V usage is TRBV5-4 and J usage is TRBJ2-1, with 13 bases aligning to TRBD2. This CDR3 region has 18 residues. V dropped 3 bases and J dropped 4; count of bases not matched to a gene: 10. Germline loops: CDR1 SGHNT, CDR2 YYREEE (reference sequence). Written as DNA, the CDR3 is TGTGCCAGCAGCTCGGGGAACAGACTAGCGGGGGGATACAATGAGCAGTTCTTC. The encoded protein is CASSSGNRLAGGYNEQFF.

This clone was observed once. The rearrangement links TRBV6-2 or TRBV6-3 to TRBJ1-1; 8 bases fit TRBD1. Germline lookup yields CDR1 MNHEY and CDR2 SVGEGT. The length of the CDR3 is 14 residues. V was clipped by 4 bases and J by 7 bases; unmatched bases: 8. The CDR3 bases are TGTGCCAGCAGTTGGACAGGGCTCGCGGTTGAAGCTTTCTTT. Translating it yields CASSWTGLAVEAFF.

This clone was seen a single time. The genes are TRBV7-9 and TRBJ2-7; TRBD2 might be the D (6 bases). V was cut by 2 bases and J by 1 base, with 6 bases left in between. This CDR3 is built from 13 residues. CDR1 is SEHNR, CDR2 FQNEAQ, per germline (reference sequence). CDR3 nucleotides: TGTGCCAGCAGCTTACGGGGGTCCTACGAGCAGTACTTC. It specifies CASSLRGSYEQYF. The whole variable domain, filled in from reference TRBV7-9 and TRBJ2-7, reads DTGVSQNPRHKITKRGQNVTFRCDPISEHNRLYWYRQTLGQGPEFLTYFQNEAQLEKSRLLSDRFSAERPKGSFSTLEIQRTEQGDSAMYLCASSLRGSYEQYFGPGTRLTVT.

The chain uses TRBV29-1 and TRBJ1-1; TRBD1 might be the D (6 bases). Per germline, CDR1 SQVTM and CDR2 ANQGSEA. V was cut by 4 bases and J by 6 bases, with 9 bases left in between. CDR3 length: 11 amino acids. CDR3 coding DNA: TGCAGCGTTGCGTCAGGGGCTGAAGCTTTCTTT. It is translated as CSVASGAEAFF.

The chain couples TRBV10-3 to TRBJ2-1; 9 positions agree with TRBD1. Unmatched junction bases numbered 7, after V lost 5 bases and J lost 8 bases. Germline CDR1 and CDR2: ENHRY and SYGVKD. The CDR3 covers 14 residues. The CDR3 loop reads CAISPGQGQYEQFF. CDR3 DNA sequence: TGTGCCATCAGTCCGGGACAGGGCCAATATGAGCAGTTCTTC.

The V and J genes are TRBV7-9 and TRBJ2-1, with TRBD2 identical over 12 bases. The CDR3 extends over 14 amino acids. The V gene's germline CDR1 is SEHNR and CDR2 FQNEAQ (reference sequence). Unmatched junction bases numbered 3, after V lost 2 bases and J lost 10 bases. CDR3 sequence reads: CASSLRLAGDEQFF. DNA for the CDR3: TGTGCCAGCAGCTTAAGACTAGCGGGGGACGAGCAGTTCTTC.

The chain joins TRBV11-2 to TRBJ2-1, with 7 bases that match TRBD2. V lost 5 bases, J lost 2 bases, and 12 bases stayed unmatched. The CDR3 covers 17 residues. Germline assignment: CDR1 SGHAT and CDR2 FQNNGV. The DNA of the CDR3 is TGTGCCAGCAGCCCAACGGGGAAGCGGGGAACCTACAATGAGCAGTTCTTC. Translation: CASSPTGKRGTYNEQFF.

V is TRBV9 and J is TRBJ2-5, with TRBD2 matching 8 bases. V dropped 1 base and J dropped 4; count of bases not matched to a gene: 9. The germline gives CDR1 SGDLS, CDR2 YYNGEE. The CDR3 contains 16 residues. For the CDR3, the DNA is TGTGCCAGCAGCGTATCGGCCGGGGGGGCAGGAGAGACCCAGTACTTC. Protein: CASSVSAGGAGETQYF.

The V call is TRBV6-5, the J call TRBJ1-1; no clear D gene. The V gene lost 6 bases and the J gene lost 4 bases, with 9 bases spanning the gap. The CDR3 sequence is 12 residues long. Germline assignment: CDR1 MNHEY and CDR2 SVGAGI. This chain's CDR3 is CASSRPGTEAFF. DNA of the CDR3: TGTGCCAGCAGCCGCCCCGGCACTGAAGCTTTCTTT.

The V gene is TRBV27, the J gene TRBJ2-2; maybe TRBD1 (5 bases). This CDR3 spans 15 amino acids. V gave up 5 bases and J gave up 4 bases, with 14 bases separating them. Germline V gene sequence: CDR1 MNHEY, CDR2 SMNVEV (reference sequence). The CDR3 DNA is TGTGCCAGCAGTGGGGCCTCTCGGTCCACCGGGGAGCTGTTTTTT. This sequence encodes CASSGASRSTGELFF.

V is TRBV27 and J is TRBJ2-1, with TRBD1 as a possible D gene (5 bases). V was clipped by 6 bases and J by 0 bases, with 18 bases between them. CDR1 is MNHEY and CDR2 is SMNVEV in the germline V gene (reference sequence). This CDR3 has 17 amino acids. CDR3 nucleotide sequence: TGTGCCAGCAGCCTTGGGATTACAGGTAGCTCCTACAATGAGCAGTTCTTC. The encoded protein is CASSLGITGSSYNEQFF.

The chain employs TRBV19 and TRBJ1-1; maybe TRBD1 (6 bases). This CDR3 contains 16 residues. V shed 3 bases and J shed 1 base, with 15 bases lying between them. CDR1 LNHDA and CDR2 SQIVND come from the germline V gene (reference sequence). The CDR3 protein is CASSIPKGVGNTEAFF. CDR3 sequence (DNA): TGTGCCAGTAGTATCCCGAAGGGGGTGGGGAACACTGAAGCTTTCTTT.

The CDR3 sequence: CACRGAQNTEAFF. The CDR3 nucleotides are TGTGCCTGCCGGGGGGCGCAGAACACTGAAGCTTTCTTT. The V gene is TRBV28, the J gene TRBJ1-1, with D possibly TRBD1 on 6 matching bases. This CDR3 contains 13 residues. Germline lookup yields CDR1 MDHEN and CDR2 SYDVKM. The ends were cut back, 11 bases at V and 1 base at J, with 14 bases in the middle.

The V call is TRBV30, the J call TRBJ1-1; 10 bases align to TRBD1. This CDR3 contains 14 residues. Per germline, CDR1 GTSNPN and CDR2 SVGIG (reference sequence). V was pared by 1 base and J by 11 bases, with 10 bases of the junction left unmatched. CDR3 sequence: CAWSATGGTWKAFF. The CDR3 DNA reads as TGTGCCTGGAGTGCGACAGGGGGCACCTGGAAGGCTTTCTTT.